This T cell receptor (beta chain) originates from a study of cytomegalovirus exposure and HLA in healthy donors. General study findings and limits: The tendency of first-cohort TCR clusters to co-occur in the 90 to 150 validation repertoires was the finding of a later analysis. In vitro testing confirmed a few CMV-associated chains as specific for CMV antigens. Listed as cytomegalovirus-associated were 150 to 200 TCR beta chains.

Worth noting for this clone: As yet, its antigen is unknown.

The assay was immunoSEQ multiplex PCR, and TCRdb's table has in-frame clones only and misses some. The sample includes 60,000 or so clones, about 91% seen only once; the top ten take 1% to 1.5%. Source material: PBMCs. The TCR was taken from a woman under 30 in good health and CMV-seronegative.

CDR3 coding DNA: TGCGCCAGCAGCCTCAGCGGGGGCTACAATGAGCAGTTCTTC. Protein sequence: CASSLSGGYNEQFF. This chain links TRBV4-1 with TRBJ2-1; 8 nucleotides agree with TRBD2. CDR3 length equals 14 residues. Germline CDR1 reads MGHRA; CDR2 reads YSYEKL. The junction had 2 bases not matched to a gene; V was cut back by 4 bases and J by 3 bases.